This TCR beta chain derives from a study of T cell responses to AZD1222 COVID-19 vaccine. Study observations and caveats: Possibly, clonal diversity was underestimated; donors were largely white British and included more females. Repertoire sampling happened only post peak T cell response. Baseline seropositivity occurred in only six AZD1222 recipients. A reported finding is that nearly half of spike-specific TCRs target unmutated variant regions.

Worth noting for this clone: Its target is not known.

CDR3 length: 16 residues. The J segment lost 1 base and the V segment lost 5 bases, leaving 10 bases of the junction unmatched. The V gene's germline CDR1 is SGHTA and CDR2 FQGNSA. TCRdb keeps only in-frame clones here, not all; method: immunoSEQ multiplex PCR. This table holds around 130,000 clones, 80% to 95% found once. The sample consisted of peripheral blood, taken 28 days after the second dose of the MenACWY control vaccine. The receptor's source is an adult who received the MenACWY meningococcal vaccine as a control. This chain connects TRBV7-2 to TRBJ2-5, with TRBD1 matching 7 bases. The DNA for the CDR3 is TGTGCCAGCAGCCATGGGACAGCTGTTTTCCAAGAGACCCAGTACTTC. Its translation: CASSHGTAVFQETQYF.